This T cell receptor beta chain was captured in a study of shared clonotypes between healthy human individuals. Assay used: immunoSEQ multiplex PCR; TCRdb lists only in-frame clones, some missing. The sample has approximately 1.9 million clones; 93% are singletons. Deletions cut 7 bases from V and 0 bases from J, with 13 bases between. This CDR3 is built from 15 residues. CDR1 is LNHDA, CDR2 SQIVND, per germline (reference sequence). CD45RO-negative, CCR7-selected cells formed the naive CD8 fraction, which excluded terminally differentiated effector memory CD45RA+ cells. The sample holds many counts of this clone.

The chain recombines TRBV19 with TRBJ1-3; D is perhaps TRBD1 (6 bases). Specimen: naive CD8+ T cells from PBMCs. The sequence was collected from a man younger than 35 in good health. Some clones in this sample may be carry-over from other donors' samples. Here the CDR3 DNA reads TGTGCCAGTACCCTTGGACAGCACTCTGGAAACACCATATATTTT. Its translation: CASTLGQHSGNTIYF.